The source of this T cell receptor beta chain is a study of naive and memory T cell subsets (TCRdb year 2017). Looking at the study overall: The figure summarizing the skin biopsy and whole blood samples listed about ten blood donors, 7 tuberculin skin test biopsies and 3 saline control biopsies. Usually PCR2 was run as a SYBR Green qPCR and stopped at a set threshold, although low-input samples could use end-point PCR (roughly 6 cycles) instead.

As to this clonotype: Which antigen it targets is not known. Per-base qualities were not stored, and no clone one base away is much larger.

From the germline V gene (reference sequence), CDR1 is DFQATT and CDR2 is SNEGSKA. The CDR3 runs 14 residues from the cysteine to the phenylalanine. The only DNA kept is the CDR3, 42 bases in frame from the first base. V gives up 4 bases and J gives up 0 bases, and the segment between their germline ends measures 13 bases. Results the study describes overall, beyond this receptor: The RNA-based method was acknowledged to be potentially sensitive to changes in TCR transcripts with T cell activation and differentiation.

The study reported a robust and sensitive protocol to amplify, sequence and analyze TCRs, based on 3' ligation of a UMI-containing oligonucleotide to TCR cDNA. For whole blood analysis, 2 to 2.5 ml of peripheral blood was drawn from adult healthy volunteers into Tempus tubes, and RNA was extracted according to the manufacturer's instructions. Before reverse transcription, total RNA that had not been cell sorted was treated with RQ1 DNase, with a target input of roughly 1 to 1,100 ng. Skin biopsy and whole blood libraries were made to test pipeline robustness in samples where T cells form a minority population. Library generation was performed with 5' RACE. The ligated cDNA was amplified by four rounds of PCR, in which nested alpha and beta constant region primers were used together with the SP2 primer. TCR RNA was reverse transcribed with SuperScript IV using alpha and beta constant region primers for the blood and skin samples. An oligonucleotide carrying the Illumina SP2 primer and a UMI was ligated to the cDNA 3' end using T4 RNA ligase 1. The 12-nucleotide UMI was composed of two random hexamers separated by an eight-base spacer, which was included to prevent hairpin formation. From the second PCR onward, the TCR alpha and beta chain libraries were handled separately, and dual indexing was used for multiplexing. After pooling, the indexed libraries were analyzed by capillary electrophoresis and sequenced on either an Illumina MiSeq or NextSeq. PhiX DNA at about 4.5-8% was added to the libraries to raise base diversity and improve cluster recognition. The authors processed their data as follows. UMIs were extracted from read 2 by Demultiplexor and combined with the TCR sequence from read 1, and reads were split according to sample indices. V and J genes and V-J junctions were identified by Decombinator, which gave every TCR a five-part identifier that included V and J deletions. Collapsinator used UMIs to correct sequencing errors and PCR amplification heterogeneity, producing a UMI-based abundance for each TCR. Identifiers were converted to nucleotide sequence by CDR3Translator and translated to amino acids, and CDR3 regions were extracted on the basis of terminal motifs. Error-corrected counts of alpha and beta TCRs from blood and skin were compared after being normalized to the amount of input RNA. TCRdb cleaned the public reads at Q25 with fastp, built clones with MiXCR and kept in-frame beta chains. Every entry covers one CDR3 protein and lists the most common genes and DNA from its rows. These V and J calls are TCRdb output, not the study's own analysis. For this sample the table gives 55,000 to 70,000 distinct CDR3 sequences, of which about 7.1% were detected only once. Approximately 9.7% of the sample belongs to the ten largest clones.

This sequence uses TRBV20-1 and TRBJ2-7; the D segment could be TRBD1, given 6 matching bases. The receptor was isolated from a female donor in good health. The sequenced DNA: TGCAGTGCTATGGGACAAGGATACTCCTACGAGCAGTACTTC. It translates to CSAMGQGYSYEQYF.